This T cell receptor beta chain appears in the sequencing data of a study of blood T cell repertoires in COVID-19. About the study: COVID-19 samples from acute and convalescent phases originated in the United States, Italy and Spain. Nucleic acid was either cDNA or gDNA, and it came from T cells, B-cell-depleted T cells, or PBMCs.

In the authors' methods: Reference gene primer amplification yielded estimated nucleated cell counts. The method was immunoSEQ multiplex PCR; TCRdb's version includes in-frame clones alone and lacks a portion of them. Clone size and the V and J calls come from that table; the DNA yielded D and trimming. Altogether roughly 260,000 clones are present, nearly 90% being singletons, with the ten largest covering roughly 2%. The V segment lost 0 bases and the J segment 2 bases; nucleotides outside the gene matches: 8. Germline lookup yields CDR1 SGHRS and CDR2 YFSETQ. The CDR3 covers 17 residues. The rearrangement links TRBV5-1 to TRBJ2-3; TRBD2 matches 8 bases. The sequenced material came from peripheral blood. The sequence derives from a woman in her 40s who had recovered from COVID-19. Written as DNA, the CDR3 is TGCGCCAGCAGCTTGGGCACCGGGACTAGGGTCACAGATACGCAGTATTTT. It is translated as CASSLGTGTRVTDTQYF.